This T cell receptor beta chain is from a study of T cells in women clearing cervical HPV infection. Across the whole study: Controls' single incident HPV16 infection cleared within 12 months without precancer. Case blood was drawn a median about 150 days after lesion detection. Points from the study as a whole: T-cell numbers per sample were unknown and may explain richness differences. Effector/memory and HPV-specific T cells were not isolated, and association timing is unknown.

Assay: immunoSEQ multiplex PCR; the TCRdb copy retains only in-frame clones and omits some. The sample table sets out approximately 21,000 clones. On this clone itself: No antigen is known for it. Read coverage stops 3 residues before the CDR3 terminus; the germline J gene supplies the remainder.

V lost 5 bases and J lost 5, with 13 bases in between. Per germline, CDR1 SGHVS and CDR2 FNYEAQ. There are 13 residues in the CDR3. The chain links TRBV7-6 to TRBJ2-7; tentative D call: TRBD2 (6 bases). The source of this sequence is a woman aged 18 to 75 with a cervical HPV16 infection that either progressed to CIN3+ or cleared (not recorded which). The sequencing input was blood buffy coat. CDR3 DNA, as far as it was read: TGTGCCAGCAGCCCGGGGACGGGGGACGAG. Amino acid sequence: CASSPGTGDE. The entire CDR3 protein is CASSPGTGDEQYF.